These 8 T cell receptor beta chains were all obtained from the same sample, sequenced in a study of T cell changes during pregnancy in multiple sclerosis. Profiled with immunoSEQ multiplex PCR; TCRdb holds only in-frame clones, not every one. This table holds 35,000 to 55,000 clones, under 90% found once. The input for sequencing was peripheral blood, taken in the second trimester of pregnancy. The receptors were gathered from a female donor in good health, enrolled as a control in a pregnancy study.

This chain joins TRBV2 and TRBJ2-2; D perhaps matches TRBD2 (5 bases). The germline gives CDR1 SNHLY, CDR2 FYNNEI. The length of the CDR3 is 13 residues. Trimming left V 4 bases short and J 6 bases short, with 9 bases between. CDR3 sequence (DNA): TGTGCCAGCAGTGTTGGGAGCCCCGGGGAGCTGTTTTTT. Amino acids: CASSVGSPGELFF.

The rearrangement joins TRBV30 to TRBJ1-1; no clear D. Deletions cut 1 base from V and 3 bases from J, with 9 bases between. The CDR3 length is 13 residues. The germline V gene has CDR1 GTSNPN and CDR2 SVGIG (reference sequence). The CDR3 loop is CAWSADGYTEAFF. The CDR3, as DNA: TGTGCCTGGAGTGCCGACGGGTACACTGAAGCTTTCTTT.

The chain carries TRBV5-6 and TRBJ1-5; no definite D call. V lost 0 bases to trimming and J lost 3 bases, with 7 bases between them. The CDR3 consists of 14 residues. Per the germline V gene, CDR1 is SGHDT and CDR2 is YYEEEE. CDR3 residues: CASSLAGSNQPQHF. The CDR3 region has the DNA TGTGCCAGCAGCTTGGCAGGATCCAATCAGCCCCAGCATTTT.

This clone was seen a single time. The chain carries TRBV27 and TRBJ1-3; D might be TRBD1 (6 bases). Germline assignment: CDR1 MNHEY and CDR2 SMNVEV (reference sequence). Trimming cost V 5 bases and J 1 base, with 12 bases left between them. The CDR3 is 15 amino acids. The CDR3 region has the DNA TGTGCCAGCAGTAGAGGGGGTTCGTCTGGAAACACCATATATTTT. Translation gives CASSRGGSSGNTIYF.

The CDR3 coding sequence is TGTGCCACTCAGCAGAACGGGGGAGTTGGGCAAGAGACCCAGTACTTC. Encoded protein: CATQQNGGVGQETQYF. The V gene is TRBV19, the J gene TRBJ2-5, with D maybe TRBD2 (6 bases). The germline V gene encodes CDR1 LNHDA and CDR2 SQIVND (reference sequence). The ends were cut back, 10 bases at V and 2 bases at J, with 23 bases in the middle. CDR3 length equals 16 residues.

The rearrangement joins TRBV27 to TRBJ2-1; 12 nucleotides match TRBD2. CDR3 length: 18 residues. V gave up 5 bases and J gave up 0 bases; unmatched junction bases: 8. The germline CDR1 and CDR2 sequences are MNHEY and SMNVEV (reference sequence). The CDR3 region is CASSLGLAGSSSYNEQFF. The CDR3 coding sequence is TGTGCCAGCAGTCTGGGACTAGCGGGTTCGAGCTCCTACAATGAGCAGTTCTTC.

The sample holds one count of this clone. The CDR3 region is CASSQTQGFPPGNTIYF. The DNA of the CDR3 is TGTGCCAGCTCACAAACGCAGGGGTTTCCTCCTGGAAACACCATATATTTT. The chain joins TRBV18 to TRBJ1-3, with TRBD1 as a possible D gene (6 bases). Germline V gene lookup returns CDR1 KGHSH and CDR2 LQKENI. The length of the CDR3 is 17 residues. V was shortened by 4 bases and J by 2 bases, with 18 bases between the two germline ends.

This chain uses TRBV30 with TRBJ2-3; 8 positions agree with TRBD2. This CDR3 contains 14 residues. Losses at the gene ends were 5 bases for V and 5 bases for J; bases not matched to a gene: 9. Looked up from germline, CDR1 is GTSNPN and CDR2 is SVGIG (reference sequence). CDR3 nucleotide sequence: TGTGCCTGGGGGGTAGGACTAGCCCAAGATACGCAGTATTTT. This translates into CAWGVGLAQDTQYF.